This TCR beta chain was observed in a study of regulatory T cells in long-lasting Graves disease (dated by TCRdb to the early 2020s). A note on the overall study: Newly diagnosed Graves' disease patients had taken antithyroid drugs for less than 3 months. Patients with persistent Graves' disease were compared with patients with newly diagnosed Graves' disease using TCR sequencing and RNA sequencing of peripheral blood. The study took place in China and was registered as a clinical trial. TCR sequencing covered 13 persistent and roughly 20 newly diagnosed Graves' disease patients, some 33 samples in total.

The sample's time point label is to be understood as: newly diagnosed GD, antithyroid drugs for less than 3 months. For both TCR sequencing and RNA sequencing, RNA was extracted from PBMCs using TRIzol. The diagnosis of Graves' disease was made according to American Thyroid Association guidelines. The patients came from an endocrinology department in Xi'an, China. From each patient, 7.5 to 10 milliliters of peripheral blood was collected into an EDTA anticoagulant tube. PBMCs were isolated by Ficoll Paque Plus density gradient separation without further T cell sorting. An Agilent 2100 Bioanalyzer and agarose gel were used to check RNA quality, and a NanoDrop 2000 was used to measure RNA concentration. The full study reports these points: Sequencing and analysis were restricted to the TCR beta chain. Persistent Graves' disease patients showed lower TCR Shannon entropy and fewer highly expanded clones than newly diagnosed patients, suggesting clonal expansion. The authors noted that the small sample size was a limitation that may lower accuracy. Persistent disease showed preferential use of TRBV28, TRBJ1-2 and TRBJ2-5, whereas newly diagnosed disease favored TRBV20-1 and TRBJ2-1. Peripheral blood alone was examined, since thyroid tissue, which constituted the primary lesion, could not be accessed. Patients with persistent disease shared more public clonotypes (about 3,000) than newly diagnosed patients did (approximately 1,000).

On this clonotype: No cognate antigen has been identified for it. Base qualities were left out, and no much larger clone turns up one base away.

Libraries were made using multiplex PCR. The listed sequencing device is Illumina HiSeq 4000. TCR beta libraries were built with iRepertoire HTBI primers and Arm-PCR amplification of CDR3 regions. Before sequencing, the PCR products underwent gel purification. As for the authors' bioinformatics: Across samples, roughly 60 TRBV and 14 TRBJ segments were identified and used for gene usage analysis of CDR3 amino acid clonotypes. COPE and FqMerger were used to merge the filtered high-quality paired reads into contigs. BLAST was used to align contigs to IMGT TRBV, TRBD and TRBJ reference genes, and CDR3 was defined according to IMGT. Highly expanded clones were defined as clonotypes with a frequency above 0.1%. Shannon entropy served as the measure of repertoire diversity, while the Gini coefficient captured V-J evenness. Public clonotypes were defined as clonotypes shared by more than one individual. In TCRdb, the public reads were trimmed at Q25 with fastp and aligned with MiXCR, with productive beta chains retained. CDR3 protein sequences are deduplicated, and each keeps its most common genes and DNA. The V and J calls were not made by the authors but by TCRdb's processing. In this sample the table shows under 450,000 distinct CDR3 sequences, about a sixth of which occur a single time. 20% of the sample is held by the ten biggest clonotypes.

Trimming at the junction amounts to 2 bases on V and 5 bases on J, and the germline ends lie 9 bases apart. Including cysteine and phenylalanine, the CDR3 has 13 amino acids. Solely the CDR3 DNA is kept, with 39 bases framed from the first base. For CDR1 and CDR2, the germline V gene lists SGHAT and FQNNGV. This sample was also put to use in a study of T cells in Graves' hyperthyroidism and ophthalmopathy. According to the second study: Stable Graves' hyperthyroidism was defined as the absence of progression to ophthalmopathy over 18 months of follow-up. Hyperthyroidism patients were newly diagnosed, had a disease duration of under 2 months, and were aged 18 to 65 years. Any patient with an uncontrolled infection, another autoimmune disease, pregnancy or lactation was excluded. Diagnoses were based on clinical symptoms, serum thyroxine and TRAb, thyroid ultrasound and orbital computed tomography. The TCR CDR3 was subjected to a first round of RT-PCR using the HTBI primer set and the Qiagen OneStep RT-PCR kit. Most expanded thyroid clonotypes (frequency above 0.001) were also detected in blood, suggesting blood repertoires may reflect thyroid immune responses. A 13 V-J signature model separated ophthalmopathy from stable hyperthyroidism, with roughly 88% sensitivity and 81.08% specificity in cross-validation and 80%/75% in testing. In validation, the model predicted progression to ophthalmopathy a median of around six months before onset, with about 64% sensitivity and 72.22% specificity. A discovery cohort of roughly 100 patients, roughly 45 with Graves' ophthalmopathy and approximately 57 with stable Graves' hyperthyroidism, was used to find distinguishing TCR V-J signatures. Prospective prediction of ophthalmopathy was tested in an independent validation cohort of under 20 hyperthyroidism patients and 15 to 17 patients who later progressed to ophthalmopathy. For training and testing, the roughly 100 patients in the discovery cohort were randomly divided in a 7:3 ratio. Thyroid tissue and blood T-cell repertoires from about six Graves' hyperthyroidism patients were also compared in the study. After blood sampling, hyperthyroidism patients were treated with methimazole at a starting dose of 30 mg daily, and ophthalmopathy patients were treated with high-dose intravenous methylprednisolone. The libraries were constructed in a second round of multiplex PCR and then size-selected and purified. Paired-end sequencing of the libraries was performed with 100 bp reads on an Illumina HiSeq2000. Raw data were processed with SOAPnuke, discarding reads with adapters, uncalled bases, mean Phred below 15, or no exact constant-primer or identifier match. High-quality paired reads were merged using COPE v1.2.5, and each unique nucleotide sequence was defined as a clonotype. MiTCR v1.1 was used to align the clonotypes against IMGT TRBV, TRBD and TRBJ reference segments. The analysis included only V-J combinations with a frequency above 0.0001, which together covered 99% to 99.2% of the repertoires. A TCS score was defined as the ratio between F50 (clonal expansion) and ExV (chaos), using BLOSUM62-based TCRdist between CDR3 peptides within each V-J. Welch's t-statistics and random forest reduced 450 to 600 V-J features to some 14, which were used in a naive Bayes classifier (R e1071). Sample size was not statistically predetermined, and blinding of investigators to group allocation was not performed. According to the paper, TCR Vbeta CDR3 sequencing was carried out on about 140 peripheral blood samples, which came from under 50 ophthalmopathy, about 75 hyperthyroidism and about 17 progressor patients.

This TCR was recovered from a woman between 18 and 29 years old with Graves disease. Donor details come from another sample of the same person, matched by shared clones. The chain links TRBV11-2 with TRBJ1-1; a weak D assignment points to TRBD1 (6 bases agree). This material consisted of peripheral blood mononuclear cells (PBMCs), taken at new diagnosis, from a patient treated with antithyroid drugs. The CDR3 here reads CASSLTGMTEAFF. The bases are TGTGCCAGCAGCTTAACAGGGATGACTGAAGCTTTCTTT.